This T cell receptor beta chain is drawn from a study of blood T cell repertoires in COVID-19. Study-wide context: In each case, the material was cDNA or gDNA derived from T cells, B-cell-depleted T cells, or PBMCs.

Sequencing was performed with immunoSEQ multiplex PCR; in TCRdb, only in-frame clones are kept and a portion is missing. The sample shows 200,000 to 250,000 clones, around 92% of them seen only once. V lost 9 bases to trimming and J lost 5 bases; unmatched junction nucleotides: 12. CDR3 length: 14 amino acids. Germline CDR1 is SNHLY and CDR2 is FYNNEI. The sequencing sample was made of peripheral blood. The clonotype was recovered from a man younger than 45 with acute or convalescent COVID-19. The J gene is TRBJ2-7, the V gene TRBV2; the match to TRBD1 covers 8 bases. The CDR3 DNA is TGTGCCAGTAACCCGGGACAGGCATACAACGAGCAGTACTTC. It yields the protein CASNPGQAYNEQYF.